This TCR beta chain was retrieved from a study of Graves' ophthalmopathy and Graves' hyperthyroidism. Amplified material comprised TCR beta CDR3 regions derived from RNA transcripts. HTBI-primed first-round RT-PCR preceded second-round multiplex PCR. TCRdb itself ran the multiplex PCR reads through MiXCR, one entry per CDR3 protein. The data show around 1,200,000 distinct CDR3 sequences, roughly 35% seen once. V lost 4 bases and J 3 bases, leaving 7 bases between the germline ends. This CDR3 has 13 residues. The germline CDR1 and CDR2 sequences are MGHRA and YSYEKL. This sequence originates from an adult man with Graves' hyperthyroidism. Sequenced: peripheral blood or thyroid tissue (not recorded which). This chain connects TRBV4-1 to TRBJ1-3; D not certain. This chain's CDR3 is CASSPFGGNTIYF. In DNA form, the CDR3 reads TGCGCCAGCAGCCCCTTCGGTGGAAACACCATATATTTT.